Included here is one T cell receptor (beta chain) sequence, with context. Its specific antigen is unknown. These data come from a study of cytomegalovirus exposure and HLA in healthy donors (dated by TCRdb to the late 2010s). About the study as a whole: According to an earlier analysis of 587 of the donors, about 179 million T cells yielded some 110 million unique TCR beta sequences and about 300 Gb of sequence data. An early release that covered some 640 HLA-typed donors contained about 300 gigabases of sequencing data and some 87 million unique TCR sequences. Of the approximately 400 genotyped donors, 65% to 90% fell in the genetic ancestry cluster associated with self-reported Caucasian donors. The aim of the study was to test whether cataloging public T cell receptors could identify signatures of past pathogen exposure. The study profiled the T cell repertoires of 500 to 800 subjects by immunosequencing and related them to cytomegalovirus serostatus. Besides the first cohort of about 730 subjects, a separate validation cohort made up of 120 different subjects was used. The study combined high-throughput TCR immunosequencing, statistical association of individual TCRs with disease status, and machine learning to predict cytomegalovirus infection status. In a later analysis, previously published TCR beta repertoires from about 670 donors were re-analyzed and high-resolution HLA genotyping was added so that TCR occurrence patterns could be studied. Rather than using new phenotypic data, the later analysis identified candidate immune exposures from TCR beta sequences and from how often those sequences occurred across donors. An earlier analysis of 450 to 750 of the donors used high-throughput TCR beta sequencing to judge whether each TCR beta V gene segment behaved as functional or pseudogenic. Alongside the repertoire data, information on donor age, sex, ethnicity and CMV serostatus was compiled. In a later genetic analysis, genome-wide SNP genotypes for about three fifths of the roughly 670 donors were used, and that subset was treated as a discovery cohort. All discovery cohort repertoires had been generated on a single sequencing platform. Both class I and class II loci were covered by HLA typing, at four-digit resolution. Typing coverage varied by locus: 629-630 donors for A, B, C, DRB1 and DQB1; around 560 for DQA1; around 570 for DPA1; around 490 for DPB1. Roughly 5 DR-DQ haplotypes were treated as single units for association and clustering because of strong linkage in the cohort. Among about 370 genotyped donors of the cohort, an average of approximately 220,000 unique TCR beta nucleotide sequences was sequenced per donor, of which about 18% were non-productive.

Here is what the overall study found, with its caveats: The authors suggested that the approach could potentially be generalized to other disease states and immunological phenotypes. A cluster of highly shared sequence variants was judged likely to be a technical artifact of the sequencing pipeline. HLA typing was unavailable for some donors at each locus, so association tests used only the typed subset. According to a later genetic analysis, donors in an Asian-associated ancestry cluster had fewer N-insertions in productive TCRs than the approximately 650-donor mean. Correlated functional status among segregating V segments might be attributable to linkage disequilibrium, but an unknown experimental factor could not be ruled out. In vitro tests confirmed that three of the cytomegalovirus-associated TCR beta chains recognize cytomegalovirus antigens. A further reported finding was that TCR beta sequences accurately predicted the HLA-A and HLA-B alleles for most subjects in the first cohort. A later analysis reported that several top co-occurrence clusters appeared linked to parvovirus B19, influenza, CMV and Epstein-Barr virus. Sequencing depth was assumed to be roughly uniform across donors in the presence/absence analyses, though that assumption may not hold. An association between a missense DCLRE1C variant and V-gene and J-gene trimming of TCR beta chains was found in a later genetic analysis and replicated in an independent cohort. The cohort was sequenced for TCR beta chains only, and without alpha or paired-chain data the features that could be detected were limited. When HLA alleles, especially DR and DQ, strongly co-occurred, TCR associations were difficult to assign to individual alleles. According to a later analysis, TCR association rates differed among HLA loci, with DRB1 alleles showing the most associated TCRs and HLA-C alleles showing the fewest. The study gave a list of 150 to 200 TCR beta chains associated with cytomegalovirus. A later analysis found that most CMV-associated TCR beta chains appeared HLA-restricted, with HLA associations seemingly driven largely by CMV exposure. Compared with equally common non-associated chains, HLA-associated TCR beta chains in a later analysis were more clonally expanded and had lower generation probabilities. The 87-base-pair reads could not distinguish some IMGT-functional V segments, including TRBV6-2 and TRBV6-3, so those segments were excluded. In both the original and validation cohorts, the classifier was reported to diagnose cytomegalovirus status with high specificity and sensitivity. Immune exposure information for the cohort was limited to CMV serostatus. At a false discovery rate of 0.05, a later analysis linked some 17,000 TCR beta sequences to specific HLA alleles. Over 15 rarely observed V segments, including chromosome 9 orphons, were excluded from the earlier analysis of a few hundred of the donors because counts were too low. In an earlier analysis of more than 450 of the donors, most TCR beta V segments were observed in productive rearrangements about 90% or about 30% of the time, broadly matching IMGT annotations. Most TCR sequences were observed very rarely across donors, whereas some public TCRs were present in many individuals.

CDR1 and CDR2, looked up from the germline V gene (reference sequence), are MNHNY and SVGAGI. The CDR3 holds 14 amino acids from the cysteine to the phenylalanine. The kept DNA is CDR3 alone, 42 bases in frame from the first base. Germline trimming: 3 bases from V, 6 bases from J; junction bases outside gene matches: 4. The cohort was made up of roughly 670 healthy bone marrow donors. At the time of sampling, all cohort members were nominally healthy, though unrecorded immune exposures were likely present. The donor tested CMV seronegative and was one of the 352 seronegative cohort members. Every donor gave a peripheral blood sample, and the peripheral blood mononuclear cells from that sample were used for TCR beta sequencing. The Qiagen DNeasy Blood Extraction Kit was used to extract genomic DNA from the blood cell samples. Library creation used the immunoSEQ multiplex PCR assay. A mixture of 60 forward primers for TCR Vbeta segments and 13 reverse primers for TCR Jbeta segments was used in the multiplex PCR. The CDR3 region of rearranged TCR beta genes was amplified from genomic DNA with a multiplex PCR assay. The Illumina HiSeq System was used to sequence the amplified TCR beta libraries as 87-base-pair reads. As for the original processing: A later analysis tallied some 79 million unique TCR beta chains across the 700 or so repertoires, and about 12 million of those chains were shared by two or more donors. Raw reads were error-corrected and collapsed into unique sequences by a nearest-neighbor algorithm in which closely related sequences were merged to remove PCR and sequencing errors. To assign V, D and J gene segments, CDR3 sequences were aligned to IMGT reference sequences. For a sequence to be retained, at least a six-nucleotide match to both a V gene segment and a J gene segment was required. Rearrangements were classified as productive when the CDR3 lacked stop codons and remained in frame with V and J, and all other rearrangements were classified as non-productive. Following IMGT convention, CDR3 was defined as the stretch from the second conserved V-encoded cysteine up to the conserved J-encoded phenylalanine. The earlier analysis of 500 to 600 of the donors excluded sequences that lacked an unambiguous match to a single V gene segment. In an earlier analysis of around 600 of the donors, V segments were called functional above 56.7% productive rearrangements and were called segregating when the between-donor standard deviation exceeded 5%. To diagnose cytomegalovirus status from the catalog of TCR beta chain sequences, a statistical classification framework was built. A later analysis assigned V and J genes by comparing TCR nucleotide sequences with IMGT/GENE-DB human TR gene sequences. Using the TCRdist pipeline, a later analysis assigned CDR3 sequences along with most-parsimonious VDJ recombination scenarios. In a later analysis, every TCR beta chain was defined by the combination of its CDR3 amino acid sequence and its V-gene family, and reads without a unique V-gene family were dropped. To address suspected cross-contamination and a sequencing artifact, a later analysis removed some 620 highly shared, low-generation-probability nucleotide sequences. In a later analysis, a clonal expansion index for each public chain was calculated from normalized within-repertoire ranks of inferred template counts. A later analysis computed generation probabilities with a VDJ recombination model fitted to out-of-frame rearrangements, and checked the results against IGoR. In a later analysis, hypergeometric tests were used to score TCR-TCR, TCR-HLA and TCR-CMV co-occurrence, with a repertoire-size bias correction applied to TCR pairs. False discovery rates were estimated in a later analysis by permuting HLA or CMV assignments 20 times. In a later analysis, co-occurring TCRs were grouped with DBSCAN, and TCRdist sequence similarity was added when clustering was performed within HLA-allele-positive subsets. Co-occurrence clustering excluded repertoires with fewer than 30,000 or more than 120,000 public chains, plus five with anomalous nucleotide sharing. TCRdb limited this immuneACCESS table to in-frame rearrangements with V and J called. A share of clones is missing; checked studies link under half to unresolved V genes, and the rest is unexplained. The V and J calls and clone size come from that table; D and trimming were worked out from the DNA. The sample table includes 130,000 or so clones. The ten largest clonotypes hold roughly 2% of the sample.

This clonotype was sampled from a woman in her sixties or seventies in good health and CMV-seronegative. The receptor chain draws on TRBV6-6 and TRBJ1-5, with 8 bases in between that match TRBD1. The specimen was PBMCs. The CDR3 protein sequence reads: CASSYGQGGQPQHF. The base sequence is TGTGCCAGCAGTTATGGACAGGGTGGTCAGCCCCAGCATTTT.